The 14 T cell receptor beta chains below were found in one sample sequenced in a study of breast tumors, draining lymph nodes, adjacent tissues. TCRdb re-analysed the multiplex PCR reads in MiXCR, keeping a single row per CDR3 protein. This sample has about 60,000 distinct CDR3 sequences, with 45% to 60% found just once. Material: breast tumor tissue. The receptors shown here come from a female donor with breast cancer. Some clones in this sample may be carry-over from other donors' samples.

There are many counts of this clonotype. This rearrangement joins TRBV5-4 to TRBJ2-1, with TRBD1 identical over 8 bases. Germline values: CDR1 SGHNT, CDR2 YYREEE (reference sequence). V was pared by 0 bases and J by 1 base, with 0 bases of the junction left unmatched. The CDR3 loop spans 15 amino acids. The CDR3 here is CASSLDRGSYNEQFF. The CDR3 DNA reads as TGTGCCAGCAGCTTGGACAGGGGGTCCTACAATGAGCAGTTCTTC.

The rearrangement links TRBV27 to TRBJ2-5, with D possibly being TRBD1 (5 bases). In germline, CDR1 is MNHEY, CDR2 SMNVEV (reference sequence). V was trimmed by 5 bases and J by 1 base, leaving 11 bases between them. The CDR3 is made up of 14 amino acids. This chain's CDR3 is CASSVGQFQETQYF. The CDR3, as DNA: TGTGCCAGCAGTGTTGGACAATTCCAAGAGACCCAGTACTTC.

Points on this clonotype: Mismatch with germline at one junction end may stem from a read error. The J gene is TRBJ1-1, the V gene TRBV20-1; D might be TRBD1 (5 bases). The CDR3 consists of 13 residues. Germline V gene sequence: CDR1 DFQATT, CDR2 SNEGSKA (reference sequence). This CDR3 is CNALGRMNTEAFF. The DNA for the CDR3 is TGCAATGCTCTGGGACGGATGAACACTGAAGCTTTCTTT.

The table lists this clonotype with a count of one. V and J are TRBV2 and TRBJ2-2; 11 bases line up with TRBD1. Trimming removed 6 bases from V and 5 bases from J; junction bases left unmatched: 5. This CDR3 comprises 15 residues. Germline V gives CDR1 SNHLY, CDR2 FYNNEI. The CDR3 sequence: CASRTGQGATGELFF. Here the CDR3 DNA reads TGTGCCAGCAGGACCGGACAGGGGGCAACCGGGGAGCTGTTTTTT.

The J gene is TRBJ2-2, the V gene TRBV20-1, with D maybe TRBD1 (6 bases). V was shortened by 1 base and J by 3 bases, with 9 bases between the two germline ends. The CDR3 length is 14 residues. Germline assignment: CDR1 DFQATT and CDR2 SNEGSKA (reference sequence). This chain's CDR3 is CSARVGGYTGELFF. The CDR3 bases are TGCAGTGCTAGAGTAGGGGGATACACCGGGGAGCTGTTTTTT.

The DNA for the CDR3 is TGTGCCAGCAGCCTGGCGGGGGGGGAAGGACATAATGAAAAACTGTTTTTT. Protein sequence: CASSLAGGEGHNEKLFF. This chain links TRBV5-5 with TRBJ1-4, with D possibly being TRBD1 (5 bases). Per the germline V gene, CDR1 is SGHKS and CDR2 is YYEKEE (reference sequence). CDR3 length equals 17 residues. V was cut by 4 bases and J by 4 bases, with 20 bases left in between.

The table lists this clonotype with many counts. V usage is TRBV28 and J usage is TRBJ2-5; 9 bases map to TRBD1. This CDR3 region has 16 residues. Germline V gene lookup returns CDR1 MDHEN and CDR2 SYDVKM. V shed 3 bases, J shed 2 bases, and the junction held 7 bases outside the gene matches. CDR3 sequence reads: CASSFYRDRVQETQYF. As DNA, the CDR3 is TGTGCCAGCAGTTTTTACCGGGACAGGGTACAAGAGACCCAGTACTTC.

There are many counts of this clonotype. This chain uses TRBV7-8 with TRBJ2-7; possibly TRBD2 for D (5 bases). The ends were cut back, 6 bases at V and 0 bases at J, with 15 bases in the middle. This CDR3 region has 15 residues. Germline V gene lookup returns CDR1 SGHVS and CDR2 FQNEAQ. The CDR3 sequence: CASSFLTGSSYEQYF. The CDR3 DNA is TGTGCCAGCAGTTTTTTAACGGGGAGCTCCTACGAGCAGTACTTC.

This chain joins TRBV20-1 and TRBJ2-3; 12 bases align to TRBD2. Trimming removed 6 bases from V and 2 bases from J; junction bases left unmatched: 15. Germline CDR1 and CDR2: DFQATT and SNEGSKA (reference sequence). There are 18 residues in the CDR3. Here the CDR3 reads CSASMRGGLAGNTDTQYF. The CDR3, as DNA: TGCAGTGCCAGTATGAGAGGGGGACTAGCGGGCAACACAGATACGCAGTATTTT.

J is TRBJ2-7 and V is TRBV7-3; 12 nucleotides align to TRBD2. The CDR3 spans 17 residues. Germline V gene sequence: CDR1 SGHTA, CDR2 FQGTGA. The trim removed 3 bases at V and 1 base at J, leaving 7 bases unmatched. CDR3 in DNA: TGTGCCAGCAGCTTCGGTCGACTAGCGGGGGCATCCTACGAGCAGTACTTC. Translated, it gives CASSFGRLAGASYEQYF.

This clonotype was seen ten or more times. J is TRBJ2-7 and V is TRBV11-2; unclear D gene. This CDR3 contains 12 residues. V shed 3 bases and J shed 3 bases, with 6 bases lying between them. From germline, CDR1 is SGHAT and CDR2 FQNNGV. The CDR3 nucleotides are TGTGCCAGCAGCTTGAACAGCTACGAGCAGTACTTC. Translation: CASSLNSYEQYF.

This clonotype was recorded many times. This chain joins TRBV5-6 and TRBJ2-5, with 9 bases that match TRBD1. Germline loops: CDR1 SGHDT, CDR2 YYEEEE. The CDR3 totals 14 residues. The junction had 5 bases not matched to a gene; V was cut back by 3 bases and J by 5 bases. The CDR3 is CASSWGQGGETQYF. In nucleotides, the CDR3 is TGTGCCAGCAGCTGGGGACAGGGTGGGGAGACCCAGTACTTC.

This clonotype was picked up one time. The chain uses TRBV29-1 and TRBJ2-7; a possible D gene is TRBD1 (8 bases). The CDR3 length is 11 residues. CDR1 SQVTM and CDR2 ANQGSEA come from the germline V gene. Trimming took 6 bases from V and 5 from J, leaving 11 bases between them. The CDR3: CSVTGGDEQYF. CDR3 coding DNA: TGCAGCGTCACAGGGGGGGACGAGCAGTACTTC.

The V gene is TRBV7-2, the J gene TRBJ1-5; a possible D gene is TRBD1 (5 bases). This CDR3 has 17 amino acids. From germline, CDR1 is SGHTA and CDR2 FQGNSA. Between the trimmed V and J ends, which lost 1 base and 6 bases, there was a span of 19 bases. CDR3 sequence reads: CASSLGGSGVGIQPQHF. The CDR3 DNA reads TGTGCCAGCAGCTTAGGAGGATCGGGGGTTGGGATTCAGCCCCAGCATTTT.